The 7 T cell receptor beta chains presented below share a single source sample, sequenced in a study of Graves' ophthalmopathy and Graves' hyperthyroidism. From RNA, the CDR3 regions of TCR beta chains were amplified and sequenced. HTBI primers served in a first-round RT-PCR, which a second-round multiplex PCR followed. TCRdb passed the multiplex PCR reads through MiXCR, listing each CDR3 protein once. This sample carries a few hundred thousand distinct CDR3 sequences, under 45% of them seen once, and the ten largest clones take 4% to 5%. Sequenced sample: peripheral blood or thyroid tissue (not recorded which). The receptors were gathered from an adult man with Graves' hyperthyroidism.

At least ten counts were recorded for this clonotype. The CDR3 loop reads CASQLGGYTEAFF. The CDR3 bases are TGTGCCAGCCAGTTGGGCGGTTACACTGAAGCTTTCTTT. The rearrangement uses TRBV25-1 and TRBJ1-1; D uncertain. V lost 8 bases to trimming and J lost 3 bases, with 13 bases between them. The CDR3 runs to 13 residues. Germline V gene data show CDR1 as MGHDK and CDR2 as SYGVNS.

This clonotype was observed a single time. The J gene is TRBJ2-3, the V gene TRBV24-1, with TRBD2 matching 11 bases. Germline V lookup: CDR1 KGHDR, CDR2 SFDVKD. The J segment lost 2 bases and the V segment lost 5 bases, leaving 11 bases of the junction unmatched. The length of the CDR3 is 18 residues. The CDR3 bases are TGTGCCACCAGTGCCGCAGCCGGGACTAGCGGATTCACAGATACGCAGTATTTT. Translated: CATSAAAGTSGFTDTQYF.

The chain uses TRBV25-1 and TRBJ1-4; D gene ambiguous. V lost 4 bases and J lost 6, with 15 bases in between. CDR1 is MGHDK, CDR2 SYGVNS, per germline. The CDR3 is 15 residues long. The CDR3 protein is CASSARERTDEKLFF. In DNA form, the CDR3 reads TGTGCCAGCAGTGCTAGAGAAAGGACCGATGAAAAACTGTTTTTT.

This clonotype was seen just once. The chain combines TRBV24-1 with TRBJ1-2; D gene ambiguous. This CDR3 has 16 residues. Germline CDR1 KGHDR, CDR2 SFDVKD. The ends were cut back, 0 bases at V and 6 bases at J, with 16 bases in the middle. The CDR3 region is CATSDLRRGKENGYTF. The DNA for the CDR3 is TGTGCCACCAGTGATTTGAGGCGGGGTAAAGAGAATGGCTACACCTTC.

This clonotype was detected a few times. One end of the junction does not line up with germline, which may come from a read error. The chain links TRBV6-5 to TRBJ1-1; D unclear. CDR1 MNHEY and CDR2 SVGAGI come from the germline V gene. CDR3 length: 14 amino acids. The CDR3 nucleotides read TGTGCCAGCAGTTACTCGGCGCAGAACGCTGAAGCTTTCTTT. It translates to CASSYSAQNAEAFF.

Comments on this clonotype: A clone one base away is much larger, so this may be a read error. The rearrangement links TRBV5-1 to TRBJ1-6; D is undetermined. Trimming stripped 4 bases from V and 5 bases from J, with 10 bases between. The CDR3 is 14 residues long. Germline V gene lookup returns CDR1 SGHRS and CDR2 YFSETQ. CDR3 in DNA: TGCGCCAGCAGCCGCGAAGTAAATAATTCACCCCTCCACTTT. Translated, it gives CASSREVNNSPLHF.

In regard to this clonotype: One base away lies a much larger clone, so this may be a sequencing read error. The gene calls are TRBV6-1 and TRBJ1-1; D ambiguous. Germline V gene data show CDR1 as MNHNS and CDR2 as SASEGT. CDR3 length equals 14 residues. Written as DNA, the CDR3 is TGTGCCAGCAGTGAATGGCAGACAAACACTGAAGCTTCCTTT. Amino acid sequence: CASSEWQTNTEASF.